One and the same sample provided the 3 T cell receptor beta chains below, sequenced in a study of cytomegalovirus exposure and HLA in healthy donors. PCR amplification relied on 60 Vbeta primers (plus 13 Jbeta primers). The protocol was immunoSEQ multiplex PCR, while the TCRdb copy is restricted to in-frame clones and leaves out a portion. The repertoire consists of over 150,000 clones, with 73% occurring once and the leading ten covering under 7%. Material: PBMCs. The receptors derive from a woman younger than 35 in good health and CMV-seropositive.

The CDR3 DNA sequence: TGTGCCAGCAGCCCCAGACAGGGGAGGTCCACTGAAGCTTTCTTT. It specifies CASSPRQGRSTEAFF. J is TRBJ1-1 and V is TRBV2, with TRBD1 matching 8 bases. J lost 4 bases, V lost 6 bases, and 10 bases had no gene match. Germline CDR1 is SNHLY and CDR2 is FYNNEI. CDR3 length: 15 amino acids.

The V call is TRBV9, the J call TRBJ2-1; 9 bases are a match to TRBD2. Per the germline V gene, CDR1 is SGDLS and CDR2 is YYNGEE. The V and J ends lost 0 bases and 2 bases, in that order; junction bases with no gene match: 6. There are 17 residues in the CDR3. The CDR3 DNA is TGTGCCAGCAGCGTAGCGGCTAGCGGGGCCCCCTACAATGAGCAGTTCTTC. Residues: CASSVAASGAPYNEQFF.

The V call is TRBV6-1, the J call TRBJ2-3, with TRBD2 matching over 12 bases. The V gene's germline CDR1 is MNHNS and CDR2 SASEGT. The V gene end was trimmed by 8 bases and the J gene end by 3 bases; junction bases not matched to a gene: 3. The CDR3 totals 14 residues. DNA for the CDR3: TGTGCCAGCGGAGGGACTAGCGGGACAGATACGCAGTATTTT. Translation gives CASGGTSGTDTQYF.